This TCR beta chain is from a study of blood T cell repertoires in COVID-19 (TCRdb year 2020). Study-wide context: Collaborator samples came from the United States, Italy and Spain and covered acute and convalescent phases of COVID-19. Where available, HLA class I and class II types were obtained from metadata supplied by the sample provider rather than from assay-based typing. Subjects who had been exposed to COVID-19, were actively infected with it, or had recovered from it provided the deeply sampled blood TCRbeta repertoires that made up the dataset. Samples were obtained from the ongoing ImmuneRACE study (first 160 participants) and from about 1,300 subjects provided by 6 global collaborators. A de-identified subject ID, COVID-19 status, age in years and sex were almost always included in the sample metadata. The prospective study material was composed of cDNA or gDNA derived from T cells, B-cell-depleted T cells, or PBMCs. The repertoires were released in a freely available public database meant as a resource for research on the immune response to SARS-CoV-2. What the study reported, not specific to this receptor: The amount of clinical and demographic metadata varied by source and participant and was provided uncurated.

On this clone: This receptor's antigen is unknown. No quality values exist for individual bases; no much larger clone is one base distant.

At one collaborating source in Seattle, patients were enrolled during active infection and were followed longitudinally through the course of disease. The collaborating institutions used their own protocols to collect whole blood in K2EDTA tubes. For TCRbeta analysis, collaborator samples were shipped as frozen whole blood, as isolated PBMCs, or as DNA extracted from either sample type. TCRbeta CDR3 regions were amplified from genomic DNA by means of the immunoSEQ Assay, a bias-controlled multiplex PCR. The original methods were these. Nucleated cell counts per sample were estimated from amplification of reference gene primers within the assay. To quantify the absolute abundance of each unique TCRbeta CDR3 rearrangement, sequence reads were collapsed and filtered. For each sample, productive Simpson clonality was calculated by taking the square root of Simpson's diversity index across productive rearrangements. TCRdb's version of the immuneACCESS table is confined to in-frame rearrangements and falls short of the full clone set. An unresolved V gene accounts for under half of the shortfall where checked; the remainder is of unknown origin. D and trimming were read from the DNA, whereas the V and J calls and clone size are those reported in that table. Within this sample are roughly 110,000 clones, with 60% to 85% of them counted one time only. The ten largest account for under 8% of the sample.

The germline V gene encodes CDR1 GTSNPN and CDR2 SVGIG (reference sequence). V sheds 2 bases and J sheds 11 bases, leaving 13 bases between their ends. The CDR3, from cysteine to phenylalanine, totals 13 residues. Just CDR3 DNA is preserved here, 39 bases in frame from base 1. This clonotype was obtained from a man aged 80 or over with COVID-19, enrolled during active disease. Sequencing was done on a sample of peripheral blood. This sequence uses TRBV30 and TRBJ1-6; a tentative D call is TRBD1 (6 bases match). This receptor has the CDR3 CAWSYLQGTPLHF. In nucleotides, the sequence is TGTGCCTGGAGTTACCTACAGGGTACACCCCTCCACTTT.